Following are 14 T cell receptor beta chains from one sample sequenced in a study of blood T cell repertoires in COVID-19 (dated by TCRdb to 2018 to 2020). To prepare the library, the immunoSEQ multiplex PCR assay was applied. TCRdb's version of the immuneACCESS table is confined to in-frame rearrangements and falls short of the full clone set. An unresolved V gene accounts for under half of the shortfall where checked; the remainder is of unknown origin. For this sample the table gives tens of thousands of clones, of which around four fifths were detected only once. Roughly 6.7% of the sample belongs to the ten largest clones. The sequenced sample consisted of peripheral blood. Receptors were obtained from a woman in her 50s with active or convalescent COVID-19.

CDR3 sequence (DNA): TGCAGCGTTGGGGGGCCCAGGGGGCGCCGACAAGAGACCCAGTACTTC. This sequence encodes CSVGGPRGRRQETQYF. This chain uses TRBV29-1 with TRBJ2-5, with 8 bases matching TRBD1. Germline-derived CDR1 and CDR2 are SQVTM and ANQGSEA. V was pared by 4 bases and J by 2 bases, with 12 bases of the junction left unmatched. CDR3 length: 16 amino acids.

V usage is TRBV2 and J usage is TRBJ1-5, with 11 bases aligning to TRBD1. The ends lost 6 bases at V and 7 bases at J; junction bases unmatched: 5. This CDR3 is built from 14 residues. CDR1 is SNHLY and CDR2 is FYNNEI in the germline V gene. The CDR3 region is CASRGGTGGQPQHF. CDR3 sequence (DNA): TGTGCCAGCAGAGGGGGGACAGGGGGGCAGCCCCAGCATTTT.

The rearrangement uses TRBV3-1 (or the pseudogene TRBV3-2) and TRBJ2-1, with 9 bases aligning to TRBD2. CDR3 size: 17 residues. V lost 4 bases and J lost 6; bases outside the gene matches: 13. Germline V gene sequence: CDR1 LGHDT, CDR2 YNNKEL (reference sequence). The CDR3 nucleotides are TGTGCCAGCAGCCGAATGTTTGGCGGGAGGGCCGTCAATGAGCAGTTCTTC. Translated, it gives CASSRMFGGRAVNEQFF.

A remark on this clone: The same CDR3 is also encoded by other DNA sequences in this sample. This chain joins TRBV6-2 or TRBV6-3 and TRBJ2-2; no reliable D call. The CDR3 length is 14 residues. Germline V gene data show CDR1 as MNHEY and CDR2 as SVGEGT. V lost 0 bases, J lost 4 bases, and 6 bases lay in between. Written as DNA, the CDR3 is TGTGCCAGCAGTTACTCGAGAGGCACCGGGGAGCTGTTTTTT. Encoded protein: CASSYSRGTGELFF.

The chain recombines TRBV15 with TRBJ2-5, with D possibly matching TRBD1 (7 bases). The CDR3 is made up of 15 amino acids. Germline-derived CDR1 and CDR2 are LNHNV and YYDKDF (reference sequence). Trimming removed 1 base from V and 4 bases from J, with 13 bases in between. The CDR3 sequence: CATSRGSGGGETQYF. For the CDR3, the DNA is TGTGCCACCAGCAGAGGTTCAGGGGGAGGAGAGACCCAGTACTTC. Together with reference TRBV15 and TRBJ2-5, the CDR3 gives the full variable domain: DAMVIQNPRYQVTQFGKPVTLSCSQTLNHNVMYWYQQKSSQAPKLLFHYYDKDFNNEADTPDNFQSRRPNTSFCFLDIRSPGLGDTAMYLCATSRGSGGGETQYFGPGTRLLVL.

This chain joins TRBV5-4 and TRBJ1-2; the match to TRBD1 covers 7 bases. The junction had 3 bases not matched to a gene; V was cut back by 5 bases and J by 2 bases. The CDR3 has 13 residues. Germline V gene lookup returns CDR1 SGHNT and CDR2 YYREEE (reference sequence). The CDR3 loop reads CASSPDRNYGYTF. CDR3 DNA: TGTGCCAGCAGTCCGGACAGGAACTATGGCTACACCTTC. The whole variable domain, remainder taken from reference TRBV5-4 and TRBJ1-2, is ETGVTQSPTHLIKTRGQQVTLRCSSQSGHNTVSWYQQALGQGPQFIFQYYREEENGRGNFPPRFSGLQFPNYSSELNVNALELDDSALYLCASSPDRNYGYTFGSGTRLTVV.

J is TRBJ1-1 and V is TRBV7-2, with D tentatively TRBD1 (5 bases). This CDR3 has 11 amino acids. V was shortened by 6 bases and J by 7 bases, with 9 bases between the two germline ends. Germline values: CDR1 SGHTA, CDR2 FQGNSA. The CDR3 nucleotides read TGTGCCAGCAGTCCGGGACTTGAAGCTTTCTTT. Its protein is CASSPGLEAFF.

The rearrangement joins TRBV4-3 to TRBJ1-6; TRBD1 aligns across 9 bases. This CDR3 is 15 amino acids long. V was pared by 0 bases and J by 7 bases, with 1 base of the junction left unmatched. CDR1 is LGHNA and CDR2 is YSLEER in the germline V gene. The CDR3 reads CASSQDGTGNSPLHF. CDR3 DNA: TGCGCCAGCAGCCAAGATGGGACAGGGAATTCACCCCTCCACTTT.

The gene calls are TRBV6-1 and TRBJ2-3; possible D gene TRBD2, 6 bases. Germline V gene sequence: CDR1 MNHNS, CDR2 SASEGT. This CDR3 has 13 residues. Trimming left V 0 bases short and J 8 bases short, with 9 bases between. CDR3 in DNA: TGTGCCAGCAGTGAAGCTCGGGGGACTACGCAGTATTTT. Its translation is CASSEARGTTQYF.

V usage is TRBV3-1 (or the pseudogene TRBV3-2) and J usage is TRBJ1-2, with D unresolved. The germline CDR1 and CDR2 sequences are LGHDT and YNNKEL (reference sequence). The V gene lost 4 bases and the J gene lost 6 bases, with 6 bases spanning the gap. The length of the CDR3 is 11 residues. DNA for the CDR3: TGTGCCAGCAGCCTCTCTCATGGCTACACCTTC. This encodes CASSLSHGYTF.

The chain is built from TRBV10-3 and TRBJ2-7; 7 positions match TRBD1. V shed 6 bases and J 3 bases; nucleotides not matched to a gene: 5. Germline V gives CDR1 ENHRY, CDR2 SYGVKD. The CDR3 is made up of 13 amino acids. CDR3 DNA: TGTGCCATCAGGGGGACAGCCAACTACGAGCAGTACTTC. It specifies CAIRGTANYEQYF.

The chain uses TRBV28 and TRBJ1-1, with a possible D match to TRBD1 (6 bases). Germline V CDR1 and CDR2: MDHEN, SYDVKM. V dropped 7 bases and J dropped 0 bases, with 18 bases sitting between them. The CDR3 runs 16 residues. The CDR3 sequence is CASIPPTGAVNTEAFF. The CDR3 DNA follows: TGTGCCAGCATTCCTCCGACAGGCGCCGTGAACACTGAAGCTTTCTTT.

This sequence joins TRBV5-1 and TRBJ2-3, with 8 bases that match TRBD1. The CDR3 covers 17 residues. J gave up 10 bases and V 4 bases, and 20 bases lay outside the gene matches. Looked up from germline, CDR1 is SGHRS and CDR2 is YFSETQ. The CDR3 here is CASSIRHSQGAIDPQYF. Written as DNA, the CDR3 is TGCGCCAGCAGCATACGACACTCTCAGGGGGCGATTGATCCGCAGTATTTT.

CDR3 DNA sequence: TGTGCCAGCAGGAGGCGGGGGGGCGCCCCGAGCACAGATACGCAGTATTTT. It specifies CASRRRGGAPSTDTQYF. The chain recombines TRBV7-2 with TRBJ2-3; the match to TRBD2 covers 9 bases. The length of the CDR3 is 17 residues. V lost 6 bases, J lost 0 bases, and 10 bases stayed unmatched. Germline CDR1 and CDR2: SGHTA and FQGNSA.